Each of the 32 T cell receptor beta chains below was sequenced from the same sample in a study of CD8 T cells in Susac syndrome. RNA, at 0.5 to 1 ug, was reverse transcribed with random hexamers. TCRdb used MiXCR to reprocess the immunoSEQ multiplex PCR reads, holding one entry per CDR3 protein. The sample holds some 130,000 distinct CDR3 sequences; around 90% are singletons and the top ten take approximately 0.24%. Sequencing used CD8+ T cells from PBMCs. The receptor set was obtained from a human donor with multiple sclerosis.

The chain recombines TRBV19 with TRBJ2-1; possibly TRBD1 or TRBD2 for D (5 bases each). V was shortened by 5 bases and J by 0 bases, with 14 bases between the two germline ends. Germline CDR1 and CDR2: LNHDA and SQIVND (reference sequence). This CDR3 spans 16 amino acids. CDR3 in amino acids: CASSPGRMSSYNEQFF. The DNA for the CDR3 is TGTGCCAGTAGTCCAGGGAGAATGAGCTCCTACAATGAGCAGTTCTTC.

This chain uses TRBV7-9 with TRBJ2-1, with 8 bases identical to TRBD2. Germline V lookup: CDR1 SEHNR, CDR2 FQNEAQ (reference sequence). Trimming took 5 bases from V and 7 from J; bases not matched to a gene: 10. The CDR3 length is 15 residues. CDR3 DNA sequence: TGTGCCAGCAGCCCCAGCGGGAGCTCGCTTAATGAGCAGTTCTTC. Its protein product is CASSPSGSSLNEQFF.

The rearrangement uses TRBV11-2 and TRBJ2-7; D tentatively fits TRBD1 or TRBD2 (6 bases each). V dropped 5 bases and J dropped 6 bases, with 8 bases sitting between them. This CDR3 has 11 residues. CDR1 and CDR2 from the germline V gene are SGHAT and FQNNGV. For the CDR3, the DNA is TGTGCCAGCAGCGGGGGGCTCGAGCAGTACTTC. This translates into CASSGGLEQYF.

The rearrangement uses TRBV2 and TRBJ2-5, with 11 bases matching TRBD2. CDR3 length: 13 residues. V trimming: 9 bases; J trimming: 5 bases; junction bases outside the gene matches: 5. Germline CDR1 is SNHLY and CDR2 is FYNNEI. As DNA, the CDR3 is TGTGCCAGACTAGCGGGAGTAACGGAGACCCAGTACTTC. Its translation: CARLAGVTETQYF. The full variable domain, rest sourced from reference TRBV2 and TRBJ2-5, is EPEVTQTPSHQVTQMGQEVILRCVPISNHLYFYWYRQILGQKVEFLVSFYNNEISEKSEIFDDQFSVERPDGSNFTLKIRSTKLEDSAMYFCARLAGVTETQYFGPGTRLLVL.

J is TRBJ2-1 and V is TRBV20-1; 10 bases map to TRBD1. J lost 10 bases, V lost 3 bases, and 12 bases had no gene match. The CDR3 has 15 amino acids. The germline gives CDR1 DFQATT, CDR2 SNEGSKA (reference sequence). CDR3 sequence (DNA): TGCAGTGCTAGTGGGGACAGGGGACTCTCCAAGGAGCAGTTCTTC. Translating gives CSASGDRGLSKEQFF.

J is TRBJ2-1 and V is TRBV4-2; 8 positions agree with TRBD2. The CDR3 sequence is 16 residues long. The J segment lost 4 bases and the V segment lost 0 bases, leaving 5 bases of the junction unmatched. In germline, CDR1 is LGHNA, CDR2 YNFKEQ. CDR3 residues: CASSQDTSGGYNEQFF. CDR3 nucleotide sequence: TGTGCCAGCAGCCAAGATACGAGCGGGGGATACAATGAGCAGTTCTTC.

The V call is TRBV3-1, the J call TRBJ1-2; D is unresolved. Trimming took 6 bases from V and 3 from J, leaving 23 bases between them. The CDR3 runs 17 residues. Germline V gene data show CDR1 as LGHDT and CDR2 as YNNKEL (reference sequence). CDR3 sequence: CASSFNREFRLDYGYTF. CDR3 in DNA: TGTGCCAGCAGTTTCAACCGGGAATTTCGTCTAGACTATGGCTACACCTTC.

This clonotype is a singleton in its sample. The chain couples TRBV19 to TRBJ2-2; 11 bases align to TRBD1. Germline V CDR1 and CDR2: LNHDA, SQIVND (reference sequence). The CDR3 sequence is 15 residues long. Germline trimming cut 3 bases from V and 6 bases from J; bases unmatched to any gene: 3. CDR3 protein: CASSIGQGASGELFF. CDR3 nucleotides: TGTGCCAGTAGTATTGGACAGGGGGCGTCCGGGGAGCTGTTTTTT.

CDR3 nucleotides: TGTGCCAGCAGTTCCCGTCGTGAGCAGTACTTC. It encodes CASSSRREQYF. The chain has TRBV28 and TRBJ2-7; D not resolved. Germline V gene lookup returns CDR1 MDHEN and CDR2 SYDVKM. The CDR3 runs 11 residues. Trimming cost V 4 bases and J 7 bases, with 8 bases left between them.

The rearrangement joins TRBV18 to TRBJ2-1, with 9 bases that match TRBD1. Germline trimming cut 6 bases from V and 5 bases from J; bases unmatched to any gene: 2. This CDR3 region has 13 residues. The germline gives CDR1 KGHSH, CDR2 LQKENI. The CDR3 reads CASSRDRDNEQFF. Written as DNA, the CDR3 is TGTGCCAGCTCCCGGGACAGGGACAATGAGCAGTTCTTC. Supplemented by reference TRBV18 and TRBJ2-1, the full variable domain reads NAGVMQNPRHLVRRRGQEARLRCSPMKGHSHVYWYRQLPEEGLKFMVYLQKENIIDESGMPKERFSAEFPKEGPSILRIQQVVRGDSAAYFCASSRDRDNEQFFGPGTRLTVL.

CDR3: CASSHFPASSYEQYF. CDR3 nucleotides: TGTGCCAGCAGCCATTTTCCCGCGAGCTCCTACGAGCAGTACTTC. The rearrangement joins TRBV3-1 to TRBJ2-7, with D unresolved. In germline, CDR1 is LGHDT, CDR2 YNNKEL (reference sequence). This CDR3 region has 15 residues. Trimming took 3 bases from V and 0 from J, leaving 12 bases between them.

The chain has TRBV4-2 and TRBJ2-2, with D maybe TRBD2 (6 bases). The germline gives CDR1 LGHNA, CDR2 YNFKEQ. The CDR3 runs 15 residues. V shed 3 bases and J shed 3 bases, with 11 bases lying between them. DNA of the CDR3: TGTGCCAGCAGCCACCTAGCGTCGTACACCGGGGAGCTGTTTTTT. Translating it yields CASSHLASYTGELFF.

CDR3 sequence: CASSLDIEYQETQYF. The CDR3 DNA is TGTGCCAGCAGCTTGGATATAGAATACCAAGAGACCCAGTACTTC. The rearrangement links TRBV5-6 to TRBJ2-5; no reliable D call. Germline V gene lookup returns CDR1 SGHDT and CDR2 YYEEEE. The CDR3 contains 15 residues. The ends were cut back, 0 bases at V and 0 bases at J, with 9 bases in the middle.

This chain uses TRBV4-2 with TRBJ1-1; D not certain. Trimming cost V 1 base and J 7 bases, with 10 bases left between them. Germline CDR1 LGHNA, CDR2 YNFKEQ. The CDR3 extends over 13 amino acids. The CDR3 DNA is TGTGCCAGCAGCCAAGCGGGAGGAATTGAAGCTTTCTTT. Its translation: CASSQAGGIEAFF.

V and J are TRBV27 and TRBJ2-5, with D possibly being TRBD1 (6 bases). The V end lost 6 bases, the J end lost 7 bases, and 24 bases lay between the germline ends. The germline CDR1 and CDR2 sequences are MNHEY and SMNVEV (reference sequence). The CDR3 loop spans 16 amino acids. The chain's CDR3 is CASSPPGFGGGGTQYF. The CDR3 region has the DNA TGTGCCAGCAGCCCACCGGGGTTTGGGGGCGGTGGGACCCAGTACTTC.

The gene calls are TRBV29-1 and TRBJ2-1; D call uncertain. V lost 2 bases, J lost 1 base, and 6 bases lay in between. This CDR3 is 13 amino acids long. Germline V gives CDR1 SQVTM, CDR2 ANQGSEA. The DNA of the CDR3 is TGCAGCGTTGAATACGGGTCCTACAATGAGCAGTTCTTC. This translates into CSVEYGSYNEQFF.

The V call is TRBV20-1, the J call TRBJ2-1; D is ambiguous. Looked up from germline, CDR1 is DFQATT and CDR2 is SNEGSKA (reference sequence). With 7 bases removed from V and 3 bases from J, the gap between germline ends came to 7 bases. This CDR3 comprises 11 residues. CDR3 nucleotides: TGCAGTGGCTCTGTCTACAATGAGCAGTTCTTC. As protein: CSGSVYNEQFF.

The chain couples TRBV15 to TRBJ1-2; TRBD1 matches 11 bases. CDR3 length equals 16 residues. Germline V lookup: CDR1 LNHNV, CDR2 YYDKDF (reference sequence). V lost 1 base, J lost 7 bases, and 8 bases stayed unmatched. The CDR3 DNA follows: TGTGCCACCAGCAGAGTACCGGGACAGGGGGTTTCTGGCTACACCTTC. Amino acid sequence: CATSRVPGQGVSGYTF.

The genes are TRBV10-3 and TRBJ1-1; TRBD1 matches at 11 bases. The germline gives CDR1 ENHRY, CDR2 SYGVKD. There are 19 residues in the CDR3. The V segment lost 0 bases and the J segment 4 bases; nucleotides outside the gene matches: 13. The DNA for the CDR3 is TGTGCCATCAGTGAGTCGATGGGGGACAGGGGGGGTTGGAGCACTGAAGCTTTCTTT. It translates to CAISESMGDRGGWSTEAFF.

The chain recombines TRBV27 with TRBJ2-2, with D unclear. This CDR3 region has 14 residues. Germline assignment: CDR1 MNHEY and CDR2 SMNVEV (reference sequence). V lost 2 bases and J 4 bases, leaving 8 bases between the germline ends. The CDR3, as DNA: TGTGCCAGCAGTTTAGGGCAACTCACCGGGGAGCTGTTTTTT. Its translation is CASSLGQLTGELFF.

The chain recombines TRBV24-1 with TRBJ1-1; TRBD1 aligns across 7 bases. Per germline, CDR1 KGHDR and CDR2 SFDVKD. The CDR3 extends over 13 amino acids. The trim removed 4 bases at V and 10 bases at J, leaving 8 bases unmatched. Here the CDR3 reads CATSEAGGSLAFF. The CDR3 DNA reads TGTGCCACCAGTGAAGCAGGGGGTAGTTTAGCTTTCTTT.

This clonotype showed up just once. V usage is TRBV4-2 and J usage is TRBJ2-7; TRBD2 matches 9 bases. The germline CDR1 and CDR2 sequences are LGHNA and YNFKEQ. The length of the CDR3 is 16 residues. The junction had 6 bases not matched to a gene; V was cut back by 2 bases and J by 1 base. Here the CDR3 DNA reads TGTGCCAGCAGCCAACCCATCAGCGGGAGGTCCTACGAGCAGTACTTC. It is translated as CASSQPISGRSYEQYF.

The chain couples TRBV3-1 to TRBJ1-1; TRBD1 is a possible D gene (5 bases). The CDR3 is 17 amino acids. The V gene lost 2 bases and the J gene lost 4 bases, with 20 bases spanning the gap. Germline values: CDR1 LGHDT, CDR2 YNNKEL (reference sequence). CDR3 protein: CASSQIYTVGLPTEAFF. DNA of the CDR3: TGTGCCAGCAGCCAAATATACACGGTGGGGCTGCCCACTGAAGCTTTCTTT.

V is TRBV29-1 and J is TRBJ2-2, with 9 bases matching TRBD2. The CDR3 loop spans 16 amino acids. Germline assignment: CDR1 SQVTM and CDR2 ANQGSEA. V shed 2 bases and J 7 bases; nucleotides not matched to a gene: 11. The CDR3 is CSVEWREGQSVGELFF. For the CDR3, the DNA is TGCAGCGTTGAATGGCGGGAGGGCCAATCAGTCGGGGAGCTGTTTTTT.

The J gene is TRBJ2-1, the V gene TRBV20-1; weak D call: TRBD2 (6 bases). V was shortened by 0 bases and J by 3 bases, with 15 bases between the two germline ends. The CDR3 covers 16 residues. Germline-derived CDR1 and CDR2 are DFQATT and SNEGSKA (reference sequence). The CDR3 sequence: CSARDRRLGYYNEQFF. CDR3 coding DNA: TGCAGTGCTAGAGATAGGAGACTAGGTTACTACAATGAGCAGTTCTTC.

CDR3 region: CASSEVRIPGVGGGYTF. In nucleotides, the CDR3 is TGTGCCAGCAGTGAAGTTCGAATCCCTGGGGTAGGAGGTGGCTACACCTTC. J is TRBJ1-2 and V is TRBV6-1; D is uncertain. This CDR3 region has 17 residues. The V end lost 1 base, the J end lost 7 bases, and 22 bases lay between the germline ends. Germline CDR1 MNHNS, CDR2 SASEGT.

The chain joins TRBV27 to TRBJ2-7, with a possible D match to TRBD2 (5 bases). Trimming shortened V by 4 bases and J by 1 base, and 17 bases separated the two germline ends. The CDR3 totals 16 residues. Germline CDR1 and CDR2: MNHEY and SMNVEV (reference sequence). The CDR3, as DNA: TGTGCCAGCAGTTCCTTTCCGACTACCACATCCTACGAGCAGTACTTC. Translated: CASSSFPTTTSYEQYF.

This clonotype was seen a handful of times. The gene calls are TRBV12-3 or TRBV12-4 and TRBJ2-3, with D perhaps matching TRBD1 (6 bases). The CDR3 runs to 13 residues. Trimming took 4 bases from V and 3 from J, leaving 8 bases between them. CDR3 region: CASSSDSTDTQYF. CDR3 bases: TGTGCCAGCAGTTCGGACAGTACAGATACGCAGTATTTT.

The chain employs TRBV11-2 and TRBJ2-7, with TRBD1 matching over 8 bases. The CDR3 extends over 12 amino acids. Germline V gene sequence: CDR1 SGHAT, CDR2 FQNNGV. The trim removed 11 bases at V and 4 bases at J, leaving 7 bases unmatched. In DNA form, the CDR3 reads TGTGCCTCAGGGGGCTCTAGGTACGAGCAGTACTTC. It codes for CASGGSRYEQYF.

This chain links TRBV6-5 with TRBJ2-2, with TRBD2 matching over 11 bases. The V gene's germline CDR1 is MNHEY and CDR2 SVGAGI. The CDR3 sequence is 16 residues long. V trimming: 2 bases; J trimming: 7 bases; junction bases outside the gene matches: 6. As DNA, the CDR3 is TGTGCCAGCAGTTACCGTCTAGCGGGAGGTAACGGGGAGCTGTTTTTT. Its protein is CASSYRLAGGNGELFF.

J is TRBJ1-1 and V is TRBV27; tentative D call: TRBD1 (5 bases). The V end lost 2 bases, the J end lost 5 bases, and 12 bases lay between the germline ends. The CDR3 is 14 residues long. Germline CDR1 and CDR2: MNHEY and SMNVEV (reference sequence). The DNA of the CDR3 is TGTGCCAGCAGTTTAGCGGGGGGGGTAACTGAAGCTTTCTTT. As protein: CASSLAGGVTEAFF.

The gene calls are TRBV3-1 and TRBJ1-3; the match to TRBD1 covers 8 bases. The germline CDR1 and CDR2 sequences are LGHDT and YNNKEL (reference sequence). V was clipped by 4 bases and J by 0 bases; unmatched bases: 8. The CDR3 runs to 17 residues. CDR3 sequence reads: CASSLTTGAYSGNTIYF. The CDR3, as DNA: TGTGCCAGCAGCCTTACGACAGGGGCCTACTCTGGAAACACCATATATTTT.